A selection of T cell receptor beta chains follows, all from one sample in a study of PD-L1 blockade in urothelial cancer. The repertoire was sequenced with immunoSEQ multiplex PCR; TCRdb's copy has only in-frame clones and lacks some. The data hold around 41,000 clones, with 83% observed a single time. Here the sequenced sample was PBMCs, taken around atezolizumab (anti-PD-L1) treatment. The receptors originated from a man in his fifties or sixties with urothelial cancer. Both conserved end residues are part of each CDR3. The order of the fields is D gene, clone size, V gene, J gene, CDR3 protein, CDR3 DNA. The D gene is left open where the match is weak. Clone sizes are given selectively: once, few, many, or a class where the clone is expanded.

d_call: NA
clone_size: NA
v_call: TRBV25-1
j_call: TRBJ2-6
cdr3_aa: CASSAPGAGANVLTF
cdr3_nt: TGTGCCAGCAGTGCCCCCGGGGCTGGGGCCAACGTCCTGACTTTC

d_call: NA
clone_size: once
v_call: TRBV28
j_call: TRBJ1-2
cdr3_aa: CASRSPRLAGATLNYGYTF
cdr3_nt: TGTGCCAGCAGATCGCCCAGGCTGGCAGGGGCCACCCTTAACTATGGCTACACCTTC

d_call: NA
clone_size: NA
v_call: TRBV5-1
j_call: TRBJ2-1
cdr3_aa: CASSLAPGERNNEQFF
cdr3_nt: TGCGCCAGCAGCTTGGCTCCAGGGGAGAGGAACAATGAGCAGTTCTTC

d_call: NA
clone_size: NA
v_call: TRBV6-5
j_call: TRBJ1-2
cdr3_aa: CASSYSYSYGYTF
cdr3_nt: TGTGCCAGCAGTTACTCCTATTCCTATGGCTACACCTTC

d_call: TRBD2
clone_size: once
v_call: TRBV2
j_call: TRBJ2-7
cdr3_aa: CASTSVGLAGAYEQYF
cdr3_nt: TGTGCCAGCACCTCTGTAGGACTAGCGGGGGCCTACGAGCAGTACTTC

d_call: NA
clone_size: NA
v_call: TRBV19
j_call: TRBJ2-7
cdr3_aa: CASSVTPDSSYEQYF
cdr3_nt: TGTGCCAGTAGTGTTACCCCCGACAGCTCCTACGAGCAGTACTTC

d_call: TRBD1
clone_size: NA
v_call: TRBV6-5
j_call: TRBJ1-5
cdr3_aa: CASSKTGGGQPQHF
cdr3_nt: TGTGCCAGCAGTAAGACAGGGGGCGGTCAGCCCCAGCATTTT

d_call: TRBD1
clone_size: NA
v_call: TRBV25-1
j_call: TRBJ2-1
cdr3_aa: CASSERAGGYGEQFF
cdr3_nt: TGTGCCAGCAGTGAGAGGGCAGGGGGCTACGGTGAGCAGTTCTTC

d_call: TRBD1
clone_size: NA
v_call: TRBV5-4
j_call: TRBJ2-1
cdr3_aa: CASSVDRSTYNEQFF
cdr3_nt: TGTGCCAGCAGCGTGGACAGGTCGACCTACAATGAGCAGTTCTTC

d_call: NA
clone_size: NA
v_call: TRBV4-1
j_call: TRBJ2-1
cdr3_aa: CASSQDRGLRYNEQFF
cdr3_nt: TGCGCCAGCAGCCAAGATAGAGGACTGAGATACAATGAGCAGTTCTTC